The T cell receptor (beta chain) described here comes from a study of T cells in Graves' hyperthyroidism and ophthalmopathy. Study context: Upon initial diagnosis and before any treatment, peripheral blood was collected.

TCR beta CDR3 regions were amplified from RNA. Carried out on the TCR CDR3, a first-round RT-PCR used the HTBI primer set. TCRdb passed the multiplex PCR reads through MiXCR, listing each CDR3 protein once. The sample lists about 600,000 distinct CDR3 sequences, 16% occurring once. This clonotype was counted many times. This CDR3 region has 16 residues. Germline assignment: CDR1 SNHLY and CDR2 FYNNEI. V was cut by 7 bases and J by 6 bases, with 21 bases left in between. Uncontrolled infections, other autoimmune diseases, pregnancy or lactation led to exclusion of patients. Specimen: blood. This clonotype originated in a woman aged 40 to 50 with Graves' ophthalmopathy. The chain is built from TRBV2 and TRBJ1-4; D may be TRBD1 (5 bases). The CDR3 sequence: CASTWAQGDGDEKLFF. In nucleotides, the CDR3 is TGTGCCAGCACTTGGGCCCAGGGCGATGGGGATGAAAAACTGTTTTTT. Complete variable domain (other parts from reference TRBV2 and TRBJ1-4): EPEVTQTPSHQVTQMGQEVILRCVPISNHLYFYWYRQILGQKVEFLVSFYNNEISEKSEIFDDQFSVERPDGSNFTLKIRSTKLEDSAMYFCASTWAQGDGDEKLFFGSGTQLSVL.